This TCR beta chain was identified during a study of blood T cell repertoires in COVID-19. About the study: PBMCs, B-cell-depleted T cells, or T cells were the source of the cDNA or gDNA that made up the material.

Looked up from germline, CDR1 is MNHEY and CDR2 is SVGAGI. V was clipped by 0 bases and J by 4 bases; unmatched bases: 5. This CDR3 has 15 amino acids. The table lists this clone with a count of one. In the original analysis: Nucleated cell number was recorded as an estimate derived from reference gene primer amplification. Measured with immunoSEQ multiplex PCR; TCRdb has only the in-frame clones, and not every one. That table furnishes V, J and clone size, whereas the DNA furnished D and trimming. The profile shows 110,000 to 150,000 clones, 88% of them singletons. This chain connects TRBV6-5 to TRBJ2-7; 8 bases agree with TRBD1. Input material: peripheral blood. This receptor was identified in a man aged 65 to 85 with acute or convalescent COVID-19. CDR3 DNA sequence: TGTGCCAGCAGTTACTCGCCCAGGGGGCAGTACGAGCAGTACTTC. Encoded protein: CASSYSPRGQYEQYF.